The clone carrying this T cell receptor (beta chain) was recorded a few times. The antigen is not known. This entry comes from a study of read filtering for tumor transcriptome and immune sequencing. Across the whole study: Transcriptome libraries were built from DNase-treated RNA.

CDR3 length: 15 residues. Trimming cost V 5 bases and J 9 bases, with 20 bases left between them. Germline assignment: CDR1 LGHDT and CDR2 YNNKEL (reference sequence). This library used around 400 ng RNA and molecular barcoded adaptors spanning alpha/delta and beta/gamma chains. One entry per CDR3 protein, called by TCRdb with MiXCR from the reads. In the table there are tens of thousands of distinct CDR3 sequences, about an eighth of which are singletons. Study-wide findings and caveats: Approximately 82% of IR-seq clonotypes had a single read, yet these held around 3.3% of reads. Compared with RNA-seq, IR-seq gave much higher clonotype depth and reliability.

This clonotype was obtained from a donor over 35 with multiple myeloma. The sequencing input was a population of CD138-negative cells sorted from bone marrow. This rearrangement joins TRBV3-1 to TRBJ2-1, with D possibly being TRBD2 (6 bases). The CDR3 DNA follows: TGTGCCAGCAGCACCTCGGGACTGGCAAACAGTGAGCAGTTCTTC. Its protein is CASSTSGLANSEQFF.